The T cell receptor (beta chain) under discussion was sequenced for a study of shared clonotypes between healthy human individuals. Turning to the study itself: Plates per donor: three CD4 naive, three CD4 memory, two CD8 naive, one CD8 memory. General study findings and limits: Clonotypes shared by all four donors outscored non-shared clonotypes in generation probability. Larger estimated richness was generally recorded for naive subsets relative to memory subsets. The study's rarefaction showed incomplete sorted-subset sequencing despite large depth.

Germline V gene data show CDR1 as SEHNR and CDR2 as FQNEAQ (reference sequence). The CDR3 covers 15 residues. With 7 bases removed from V and 1 base from J, the gap between germline ends came to 16 bases. The sample holds many counts of this clone. The antigen is not known. Clones were read by immunoSEQ multiplex PCR, and TCRdb kept only the in-frame ones, dropping some. This sample has over a million clones, with around three quarters found just once. The rearrangement joins TRBV7-9 to TRBJ2-5; possible D gene TRBD1, 6 bases. Sequenced input: memory CD4+ T cells from PBMCs. Subset reported: CD45RA-negative fraction. The receptor comes from a man aged 18 to 29 in good health. Some clones in this sample may be carry-over from other donors' samples. The CDR3 loop reads CASKPIRTAQETQYF. The CDR3 bases are TGTGCCAGCAAGCCAATAAGGACAGCCCAAGAGACCCAGTACTTC.